The 20 T cell receptor beta chains below all came from one sample that was sequenced in a study of T cell responses to AZD1222 COVID-19 vaccine. The method was immunoSEQ multiplex PCR; TCRdb's version includes in-frame clones alone and lacks a portion of them. The repertoire holds over 70,000 clones, with around 90% as singletons. Sample: peripheral blood, taken on day 0 of AZD1222 vaccination. The receptors stem from an adult in good health.

This CDR3 is CASSAGGLTDTQYF. CDR3 coding DNA: TGTGCCAGCAGCGCAGGGGGCCTCACAGATACGCAGTATTTT. This chain links TRBV7-9 with TRBJ2-3; 8 positions match TRBD1. After removal of 5 bases from V and 2 bases from J, the junction contained 3 bases not matched to a gene. Germline CDR1 reads SEHNR; CDR2 reads FQNEAQ (reference sequence). The CDR3 consists of 14 residues.

The chain has TRBV5-1 and TRBJ1-2; a possible D gene is TRBD1 (6 bases). Germline V gene lookup returns CDR1 SGHRS and CDR2 YFSETQ. This CDR3 region has 14 residues. Trimming pared 3 bases from V and 8 bases from J, leaving 17 bases between. CDR3 sequence (DNA): TGCGCCAGCAGCTCCAACGCGGGGGGCGAGGGCTACACCTTC. Protein: CASSSNAGGEGYTF.

This rearrangement joins TRBV9 to TRBJ1-6, with 7 bases fitting TRBD1. The junction had 6 bases not matched to a gene; V was cut back by 0 bases and J by 9 bases. The length of the CDR3 is 15 residues. Germline CDR1 reads SGDLS; CDR2 reads YYNGEE. The CDR3 DNA reads as TGTGCCAGCAGCGTAGGGACAGGAGGGAGTTCACCCCTCCACTTT. Translated: CASSVGTGGSSPLHF.

The chain employs TRBV6-1 and TRBJ2-7; D is undetermined. This CDR3 is built from 13 residues. CDR1 is MNHNS, CDR2 SASEGT, per germline. The V end lost 0 bases, the J end lost 7 bases, and 10 bases lay between the germline ends. CDR3 in DNA: TGTGCCAGCAGTGAAGCGTTAACTTGGGAGCAGTACTTC. Protein: CASSEALTWEQYF.

Concerning this clone itself: The limits of the CDR3 on the DNA are not certain, so only TCRdb's listed CDR3 is given. The chain is built from TRBV28 and TRBJ1-2. The CDR3 has 15 residues if both end residues are counted. Germline CDR1 MDHEN, CDR2 SYDVKM. CDR3: CASSTSGDGNYGYTF.

The chain combines TRBV7-9 with TRBJ2-1; 8 bases agree with TRBD1. The CDR3 extends over 16 amino acids. Germline CDR1 SEHNR, CDR2 FQNEAQ (reference sequence). V trimming: 3 bases; J trimming: 5 bases; junction bases outside the gene matches: 9. The CDR3 region is CASSLGTWTGNNEQFF. DNA of the CDR3: TGTGCCAGCAGCTTGGGGACCTGGACAGGGAACAATGAGCAGTTCTTC.

The chain employs TRBV10-3 and TRBJ1-2; perhaps TRBD1 as D (6 bases). Trimming shortened V by 6 bases and J by 7 bases, and 21 bases separated the two germline ends. The V gene's germline CDR1 is ENHRY and CDR2 SYGVKD. The CDR3 is 15 residues long. The CDR3 DNA reads as TGTGCCATCAGCGCCGGGGGTTGGGGGGCGCTTGGCTACACCTTC. Amino acid sequence: CAISAGGWGALGYTF.

A few counts support this clone. The CDR3 DNA follows: TGTGCCAGCAGTTTGCCCGCGGAGGCTGAAGCTTTCTTT. This sequence encodes CASSLPAEAEAFF. The chain is built from TRBV28 and TRBJ1-1, with D hard to call. The V gene lost 3 bases and the J gene lost 6 bases, with 11 bases spanning the gap. The CDR3 has 13 amino acids. Germline-derived CDR1 and CDR2 are MDHEN and SYDVKM.

CDR3 nucleotide sequence: TGTGCCAGCAGTTACCCCCCGGGGGGCGGTAACAATGAGCAGTTCTTC. Protein sequence: CASSYPPGGGNNEQFF. The J gene is TRBJ2-1, the V gene TRBV6-5, with D perhaps matching TRBD2 (7 bases). Germline V lookup: CDR1 MNHEY, CDR2 SVGAGI. V was trimmed by 2 bases and J by 5 bases, leaving 16 bases between them. The length of the CDR3 is 16 residues.

The chain links TRBV7-2 to TRBJ1-1; D is unclear. CDR1 and CDR2 from the germline V gene are SGHTA and FQGNSA. The CDR3 runs to 13 residues. V lost 0 bases and J 4 bases, leaving 6 bases between the germline ends. The chain's CDR3 is CASSLAISTEAFF. The CDR3 nucleotides are TGTGCCAGCAGCTTAGCGATCAGCACTGAAGCTTTCTTT.

The chain carries TRBV6-6 and TRBJ1-1, with 9 bases identical to TRBD1. The V gene end was trimmed by 6 bases and the J gene end by 3 bases; junction bases not matched to a gene: 5. Germline V gene lookup returns CDR1 MNHNY and CDR2 SVGAGI (reference sequence). This CDR3 comprises 14 residues. The CDR3: CASRPQGAYTEAFF. DNA of the CDR3: TGTGCCAGCAGACCACAGGGGGCTTACACTGAAGCTTTCTTT.

CDR3 region: CASSFPRTGTNTEAFF. DNA of the CDR3: TGTGCCAGCAGTTTCCCTCGGACAGGGACAAACACTGAAGCTTTCTTT. The chain has TRBV28 and TRBJ1-1, with 8 bases lining up with TRBD1. Trimming at V came to 3 bases and at J to 2 bases, leaving 8 bases not matched to a gene. The CDR3 is 16 amino acids. The germline gives CDR1 MDHEN, CDR2 SYDVKM. The whole variable domain, remainder taken from reference TRBV28 and TRBJ1-1, is DVKVTQSSRYLVKRTGEKVFLECVQDMDHENMFWYRQDPGLGLRLIYFSYDVKMKEKGDIPEGYSVSREKKERFSLILESASTNQTSMYLCASSFPRTGTNTEAFFGQGTRLTVV.

Comments on this clone: An end of the junction does not agree with germline; a read error may underlie this. The J gene is TRBJ2-5, the V gene TRBV27; D gene uncertain. CDR1 MNHEY and CDR2 SMNVEV come from the germline V gene (reference sequence). The CDR3 extends over 13 amino acids. CDR3 protein: CAGSRRAQETQYF. CDR3 sequence (DNA): TGTGCCGGCAGTCGAAGGGCCCAAGAGACCCAGTACTTC.

This clone was detected only a few times. The chain's CDR3 is CASSLTGVNTGELFF. CDR3 bases: TGTGCCAGCAGCTTAACGGGGGTGAACACCGGGGAGCTGTTTTTT. This sequence joins TRBV7-3 and TRBJ2-2; D is possibly TRBD1 or TRBD2 (5 bases each). There are 15 residues in the CDR3. The germline CDR1 and CDR2 sequences are SGHTA and FQGTGA. Trimming removed 0 bases at V and 1 base at J, with 6 bases between. Full variable domain (outside the CDR3, taken from reference TRBV7-3 and TRBJ2-2): GAGVSQTPSNKVTEKGKYVELRCDPISGHTALYWYRQSLGQGPEFLIYFQGTGAADDSGLPNDRFFAVRPEGSVSTLKIQRTERGDSAVYLCASSLTGVNTGELFFGEGSRLTVL.

This clone was observed a single time. The gene calls are TRBV27 and TRBJ1-5; 11 bases are a match to TRBD1. The CDR3 contains 17 residues. V trimming: 0 bases; J trimming: 1 base; junction bases outside the gene matches: 2. Germline V gene sequence: CDR1 MNHEY, CDR2 SMNVEV (reference sequence). The CDR3 loop reads CASSLSRDRGSNQPQHF. CDR3 nucleotides: TGTGCCAGCAGTTTATCACGGGACAGGGGGAGCAATCAGCCCCAGCATTTT.

The chain joins TRBV5-1 to TRBJ1-4, with a tentative D call TRBD1 (5 bases). The germline V gene encodes CDR1 SGHRS and CDR2 YFSETQ. With 0 bases removed from V and 0 bases from J, the gap between germline ends came to 12 bases. This CDR3 spans 17 amino acids. The CDR3: CASSLGGVLPTNEKLFF. In DNA, the CDR3 is TGCGCCAGCAGCTTGGGAGGGGTGTTGCCAACTAATGAAAAACTGTTTTTT.

The gene calls are TRBV4-1 and TRBJ2-1; 14 positions agree with TRBD2. CDR3 length equals 17 residues. V lost 1 base and J lost 4; bases outside the gene matches: 3. Germline loops: CDR1 MGHRA, CDR2 YSYEKL. The CDR3 is CASSQGLAGGLYNEQFF. The CDR3 DNA reads TGCGCCAGCAGCCAAGGACTAGCGGGAGGGCTTTACAATGAGCAGTTCTTC.

The CDR3 sequence is CASSRGREQFF. CDR3 bases: TGTGCCAGCTCCCGGGGGCGGGAGCAGTTCTTC. The J gene is TRBJ2-1, the V gene TRBV7-8; tentatively, D is TRBD1 or TRBD2 (6 bases each). CDR3 length: 11 residues. The germline CDR1 and CDR2 sequences are SGHVS and FQNEAQ. V was cut by 8 bases and J by 10 bases, with 12 bases left in between.

This clone was detected only a few times. The CDR3 reads CATGERARVSEQYF. CDR3 coding DNA: TGTGCCACCGGCGAGAGAGCCCGGGTATCGGAGCAGTACTTC. The J gene is TRBJ2-7, the V gene TRBV27; D uncertain. The V and J ends lost 10 bases and 7 bases respectively, with 23 bases between them. Germline V gives CDR1 MNHEY, CDR2 SMNVEV (reference sequence). There are 14 residues in the CDR3.

J is TRBJ2-3 and V is TRBV6-5; tentative D call: TRBD2 (5 bases). V lost 6 bases to trimming and J lost 2 bases, with 12 bases between them. The CDR3 sequence is 14 residues long. Germline values: CDR1 MNHEY, CDR2 SVGAGI. CDR3 region: CASRRSGFTDTQYF. The CDR3 DNA sequence: TGTGCCAGCAGACGAAGCGGATTCACAGATACGCAGTATTTT.